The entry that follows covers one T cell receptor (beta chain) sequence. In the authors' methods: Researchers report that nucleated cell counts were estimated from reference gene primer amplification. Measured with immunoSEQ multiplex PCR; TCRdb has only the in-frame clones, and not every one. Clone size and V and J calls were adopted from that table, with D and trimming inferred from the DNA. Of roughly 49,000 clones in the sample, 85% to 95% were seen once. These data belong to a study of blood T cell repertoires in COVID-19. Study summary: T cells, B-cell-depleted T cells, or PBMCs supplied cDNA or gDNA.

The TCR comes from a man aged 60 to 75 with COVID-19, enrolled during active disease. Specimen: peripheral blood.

The CDR3 spells CAWEWGAGNTIYF. As DNA, the CDR3 is TGTGCCTGGGAATGGGGGGCTGGAAACACCATATATTTT. The chain couples TRBV30 to TRBJ1-3; D is possibly TRBD1 (5 bases). The germline V gene has CDR1 GTSNPN and CDR2 SVGIG (reference sequence). The V gene lost 5 bases and the J gene lost 2 bases, with 10 bases spanning the gap. There are 13 residues in the CDR3.